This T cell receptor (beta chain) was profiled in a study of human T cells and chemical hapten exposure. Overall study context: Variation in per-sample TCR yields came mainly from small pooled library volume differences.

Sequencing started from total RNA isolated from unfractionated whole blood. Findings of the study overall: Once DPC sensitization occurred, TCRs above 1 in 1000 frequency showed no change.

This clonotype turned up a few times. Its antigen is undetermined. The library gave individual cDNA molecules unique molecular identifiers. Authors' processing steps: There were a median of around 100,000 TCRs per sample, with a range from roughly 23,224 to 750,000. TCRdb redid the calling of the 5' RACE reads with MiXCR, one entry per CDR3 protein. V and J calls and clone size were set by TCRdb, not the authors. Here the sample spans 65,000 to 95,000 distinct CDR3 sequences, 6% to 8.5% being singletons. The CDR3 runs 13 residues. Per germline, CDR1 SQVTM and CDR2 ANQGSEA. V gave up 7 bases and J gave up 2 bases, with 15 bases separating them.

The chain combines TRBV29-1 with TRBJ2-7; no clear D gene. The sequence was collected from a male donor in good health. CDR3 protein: CSAVRQTTYEQYF. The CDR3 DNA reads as TGCAGCGCCGTCAGACAAACCACCTACGAGCAGTACTTC.